A single T cell receptor (beta chain) is shown here with its context. The sample comes from a study of blood T cell repertoires in COVID-19. Whole-study context: T cells, B-cell-depleted T cells, or PBMCs provided the cDNA or gDNA that served as material.

This CDR3 spans 16 amino acids. Per germline, CDR1 SGHKS and CDR2 YYEKEE (reference sequence). The junction had 10 bases not matched to a gene; V was cut back by 4 bases and J by 4 bases. Either two negative PCRs, clearance, or symptom resolution qualified Cohort 3 donors as recovered. Study processing details: By means of reference gene primer amplification, nucleated cell counts were estimated. The repertoire was sequenced with immunoSEQ multiplex PCR; TCRdb's copy has only in-frame clones and lacks some. V, J and clone size are those of that table, while D and trimming were read from the DNA. The table has more than 200,000 clones, around 90% seen once.

Sequenced: PBMCs or T cells enriched from blood (not recorded which). The J gene is TRBJ1-5, the V gene TRBV5-5; 8 bases are a match to TRBD1. This receptor was identified in a woman between 18 and 29 years old who had recovered from COVID-19. The CDR3 DNA reads as TGTGCCAGCAGCAGTGGACAGGGTTTCGAGAATCAGCCCCAGCATTTT. This gives the protein CASSSGQGFENQPQHF.